This TCR beta chain was obtained from a study of response to subunit inactivated influenza vaccine. Study-wide points: Each seasonal flu vaccination may recruit only limited new T cells, authors suggested.

This CDR3 has 15 residues. Trimming pared 2 bases from V and 0 bases from J, leaving 10 bases between. Germline V gives CDR1 SGHTS, CDR2 YDEGEE. TCRdb redid the calling of the RT-PCR reads with MiXCR, one entry per CDR3 protein. The table includes about 480,000 distinct CDR3 sequences, 10% to 15% detected once. Concerning this clonotype: Antigen: not known.

This TCR derives from a man aged 50 or older who received an inactivated influenza vaccine. The sample was PBMCs from blood, taken 35 to 45 days after vaccination. This chain uses TRBV5-8 with TRBJ2-3; D may be TRBD2 (6 bases). CDR3 DNA: TGTGCCAGCAGCTTTGCGGGGCCCAGCACAGATACGCAGTATTTT. This encodes CASSFAGPSTDTQYF.